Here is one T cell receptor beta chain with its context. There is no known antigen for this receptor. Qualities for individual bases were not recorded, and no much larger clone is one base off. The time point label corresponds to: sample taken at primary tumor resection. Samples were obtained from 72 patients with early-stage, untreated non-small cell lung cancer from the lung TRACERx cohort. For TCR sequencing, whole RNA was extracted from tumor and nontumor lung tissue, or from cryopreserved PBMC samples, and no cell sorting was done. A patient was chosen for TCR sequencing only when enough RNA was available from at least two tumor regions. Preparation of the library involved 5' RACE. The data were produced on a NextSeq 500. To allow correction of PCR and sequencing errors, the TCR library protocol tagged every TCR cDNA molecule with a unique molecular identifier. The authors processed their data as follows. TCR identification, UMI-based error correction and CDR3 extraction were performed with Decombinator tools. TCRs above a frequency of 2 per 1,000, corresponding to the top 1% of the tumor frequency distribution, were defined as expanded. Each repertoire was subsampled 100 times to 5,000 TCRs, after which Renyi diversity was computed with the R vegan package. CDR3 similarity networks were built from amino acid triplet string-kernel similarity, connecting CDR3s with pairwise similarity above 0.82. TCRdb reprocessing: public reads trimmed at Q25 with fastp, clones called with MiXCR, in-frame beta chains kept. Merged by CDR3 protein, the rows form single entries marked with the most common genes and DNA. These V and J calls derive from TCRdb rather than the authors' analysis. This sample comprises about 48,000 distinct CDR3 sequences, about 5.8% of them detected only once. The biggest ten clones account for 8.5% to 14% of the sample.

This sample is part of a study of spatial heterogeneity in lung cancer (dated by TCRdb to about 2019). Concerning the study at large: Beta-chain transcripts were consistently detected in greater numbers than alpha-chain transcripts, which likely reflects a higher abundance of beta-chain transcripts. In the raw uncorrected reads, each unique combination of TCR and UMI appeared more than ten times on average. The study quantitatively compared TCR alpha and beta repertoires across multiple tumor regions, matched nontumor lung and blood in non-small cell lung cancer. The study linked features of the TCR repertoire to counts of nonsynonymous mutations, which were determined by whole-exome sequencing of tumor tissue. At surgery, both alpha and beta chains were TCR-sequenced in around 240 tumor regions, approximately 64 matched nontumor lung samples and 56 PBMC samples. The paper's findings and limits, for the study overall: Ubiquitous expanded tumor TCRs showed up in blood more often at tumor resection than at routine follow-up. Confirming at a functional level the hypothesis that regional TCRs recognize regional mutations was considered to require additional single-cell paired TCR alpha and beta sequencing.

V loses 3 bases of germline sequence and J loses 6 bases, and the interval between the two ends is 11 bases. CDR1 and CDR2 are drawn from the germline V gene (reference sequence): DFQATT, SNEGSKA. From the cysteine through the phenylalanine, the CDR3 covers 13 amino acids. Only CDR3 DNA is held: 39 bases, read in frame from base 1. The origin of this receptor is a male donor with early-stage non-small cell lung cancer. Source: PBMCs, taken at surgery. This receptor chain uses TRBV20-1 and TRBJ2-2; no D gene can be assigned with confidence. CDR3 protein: CSARVQPAGELFF. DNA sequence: TGCAGTGCTAGGGTCCAGCCCGCCGGGGAGCTGTTTTTT.